The rows below give T cell receptor beta chains drawn from one sample of a study of CDR3 diversity in severe acne. TCRdb re-derived calls from the PCR reads in MiXCR, one entry per CDR3 protein. Seen here are roughly 81,000 distinct CDR3 sequences, about 52% observed once, and the top ten hold over 9.5%. The sample comprised blood. These receptor sequences come from a male donor in good health, serving as a control. The CDR3 runs from the conserved cysteine through the conserved F or W. Fields, in order: CDR3 protein, CDR3 DNA, J gene, D gene, V gene, clone size. The D gene is left open where the match is weak. A row's size may be missing; if present it is once, few, many or a size class.

CDR3 protein: CASSESSSGTDTQYF
CDR3 DNA: TGCGCCAGCAGTGAATCGTCTAGCGGCACAGATACGCAGTATTTT
J gene: TRBJ2-3
D gene: -
V gene: TRBV10-1
clone size: -

CDR3 protein: CASSFRVQETQYF
CDR3 DNA: TGCGCCAGCAGCTTTCGGGTCCAAGAGACCCAGTACTTC
J gene: TRBJ2-5
D gene: -
V gene: TRBV4-1
clone size: few

CDR3 protein: CASSPPGRMGYGYTF
CDR3 DNA: TGTGCCAGCTCACCACCGGGACGGATGGGCTATGGCTACACCTTC
J gene: TRBJ1-2
D gene: -
V gene: TRBV18
clone size: many

CDR3 protein: CSASLGGYTFGSGTQETQYF
CDR3 DNA: -
J gene: TRBJ2-5
D gene: -
V gene: TRBV20-1
clone size: -

CDR3 protein: CASSISTGVGLVGYGYTF
CDR3 DNA: TGCGCCAGCAGCATCTCGACAGGGGTCGGGCTGGTGGGGTATGGCTACACCTTC
J gene: TRBJ1-2
D gene: TRBD1
V gene: TRBV5-1
clone size: -

CDR3 protein: CASTRIGQASNYGYTF
CDR3 DNA: TGTGCCAGCACCCGGATCGGACAGGCCTCTAACTATGGCTACACCTTC
J gene: TRBJ1-2
D gene: TRBD1
V gene: TRBV6-5
clone size: -

CDR3 protein: CASSLALPIQHF
CDR3 DNA: TGTGCCAGCAGCTTGGCACTGCCCATCCAGCATTTT
J gene: TRBJ1-5
D gene: -
V gene: TRBV6-6
clone size: -

CDR3 protein: CASSGKTERSSYNSPLHF
CDR3 DNA: TGTGCCAGCAGCGGTAAGACCGAAAGGAGCTCCTATAATTCACCCCTCCACTTT
J gene: TRBJ1-6
D gene: -
V gene: TRBV9
clone size: many

CDR3 protein: CASSKTSGGAYNEQFF
CDR3 DNA: TGCGCCAGCAGCAAAACTAGCGGGGGGGCCTACAATGAGCAGTTCTTC
J gene: TRBJ2-1
D gene: TRBD2
V gene: TRBV5-1
clone size: many

CDR3 protein: CSSGMAQETQYF
CDR3 DNA: TGCAGCTCCGGGATGGCCCAGGAGACCCAGTACTTC
J gene: TRBJ2-5
D gene: -
V gene: TRBV29-1
clone size: -

CDR3 protein: CASSLSTSHEQYF
CDR3 DNA: TGTGCCAGCAGCTTATCGACGAGTCACGAGCAGTACTTC
J gene: TRBJ2-7
D gene: -
V gene: TRBV11-2
clone size: many

CDR3 protein: CASKTWVGDEQYF
CDR3 DNA: TGTGCCAGCAAAACTTGGGTCGGGGACGAGCAGTACTTC
J gene: TRBJ2-7
D gene: -
V gene: TRBV5-6
clone size: -

CDR3 protein: CASSQDFVGTGSPLHF
CDR3 DNA: TGCGCCAGCAGCCAAGATTTTGTAGGGACCGGTTCACCCCTCCACTTT
J gene: TRBJ1-6
D gene: -
V gene: TRBV4-1
clone size: medium-sized

CDR3 protein: CAISFGGDNYEQYF
CDR3 DNA: TGTGCCATCAGTTTCGGGGGGGATAACTACGAGCAGTACTTC
J gene: TRBJ2-7
D gene: TRBD2
V gene: TRBV10-3
clone size: -

CDR3 protein: CASRGQGSWNEQFF
CDR3 DNA: TGTGCCAGCAGAGGACAGGGGAGTTGGAATGAGCAGTTCTTC
J gene: TRBJ2-1
D gene: TRBD1
V gene: TRBV7-3
clone size: -

CDR3 protein: CASSPQGGALGTQYF
CDR3 DNA: TGTGCCAGCAGCCCCCAGGGGGGGGCCTTAGGGACCCAGTACTTC
J gene: TRBJ2-5
D gene: -
V gene: TRBV7-6
clone size: -

CDR3 protein: CASSESRNYEQFF
CDR3 DNA: TGCGCCAGCAGTGAGTCGCGCAACTACGAGCAGTTCTTC
J gene: TRBJ2-1
D gene: -
V gene: TRBV10-2
clone size: -

CDR3 protein: CASSEASGITDTQYF
CDR3 DNA: TGTGCCAGCAGTGAGGCTAGCGGGATCACAGATACGCAGTATTTT
J gene: TRBJ2-3
D gene: TRBD2
V gene: TRBV25-1
clone size: once

CDR3 protein: CASIFSGQGNEKLFF
CDR3 DNA: TGTGCCAGCATTTTTTCGGGACAGGGGAATGAAAAACTGTTTTTT
J gene: TRBJ1-4
D gene: TRBD1
V gene: TRBV12-3/TRBV12-4
clone size: many

CDR3 protein: CSVAGGKSYNEQFF
CDR3 DNA: TGCAGCGTTGCGGGGGGTAAGTCCTACAATGAGCAGTTCTTC
J gene: TRBJ2-1
D gene: TRBD2
V gene: TRBV29-1
clone size: many

CDR3 protein: CASSKGSDSNNQPQHF
CDR3 DNA: TGTGCCAGCAGCAAGGGGTCGGACAGCAACAATCAGCCCCAGCATTTT
J gene: TRBJ1-5
D gene: -
V gene: TRBV6-1
clone size: -

CDR3 protein: CAISGQENTEAFF
CDR3 DNA: TGTGCCATCAGTGGACAGGAGAACACTGAAGCTTTCTTT
J gene: TRBJ1-1
D gene: -
V gene: TRBV10-3
clone size: many

CDR3 protein: CASSPGLSGNTIYF
CDR3 DNA: TGTGCCAGCAGTCCCGGGCTCTCTGGAAACACCATATATTTT
J gene: TRBJ1-3
D gene: -
V gene: TRBV27
clone size: few

CDR3 protein: CASSYSEGVAGNTIYF
CDR3 DNA: TGTGCCAGCAGTTACTCGGAGGGGGTGGCTGGAAACACCATATATTTT
J gene: TRBJ1-3
D gene: -
V gene: TRBV6-5
clone size: many

CDR3 protein: CASSLLGSAPLHF
CDR3 DNA: TGTGCCAGCAGTTTATTAGGCAGTGCACCCCTCCACTTT
J gene: TRBJ1-6
D gene: -
V gene: TRBV6-1
clone size: -

CDR3 protein: CASSGGQGGYGYTF
CDR3 DNA: TGTGCCAGCAGCGGGGGACAGGGGGGCTATGGCTACACCTTC
J gene: TRBJ1-2
D gene: TRBD1
V gene: TRBV5-5
clone size: many

CDR3 protein: CASSVLSNTGELFF
CDR3 DNA: TGTGCCAGCAGCGTCTTGTCGAACACCGGGGAGCTGTTTTTT
J gene: TRBJ2-2
D gene: -
V gene: TRBV9
clone size: -

CDR3 protein: CAGSRRGGETQYF
CDR3 DNA: TGCGCCGGCAGCCGTCGGGGTGGAGAGACCCAGTACTTC
J gene: TRBJ2-5
D gene: -
V gene: TRBV4-1
clone size: many

CDR3 protein: CASWGRGSEAFF
CDR3 DNA: TGCGCCAGTTGGGGCAGGGGCTCTGAAGCTTTCTTT
J gene: TRBJ1-1
D gene: -
V gene: TRBV4-1
clone size: few

CDR3 protein: CASRLPGGELFF
CDR3 DNA: TGTGCCAGCAGGCTCCCGGGCGGGGAGCTGTTTTTT
J gene: TRBJ2-2
D gene: -
V gene: TRBV11-2
clone size: -

CDR3 protein: CASSIAAGGYYEQYF
CDR3 DNA: TGTGCCAGTAGTATAGCCGCAGGGGGCTATTACGAGCAGTACTTC
J gene: TRBJ2-7
D gene: TRBD1
V gene: TRBV19
clone size: -

CDR3 protein: CASSLPGRNTIYF
CDR3 DNA: TGTGCCAGCAGCTTACCGGGACGCAACACCATATATTTT
J gene: TRBJ1-3
D gene: -
V gene: TRBV7-9
clone size: -

CDR3 protein: CASSAYQGRTSEQYF
CDR3 DNA: TGTGCCAGCAGTGCCTACCAGGGGCGGACCTCTGAGCAGTACTTC
J gene: TRBJ2-7
D gene: -
V gene: TRBV6-6
clone size: -

CDR3 protein: CASSQRDSPLHF
CDR3 DNA: TGTGCCAGCAGCCAAAGGGATTCACCCCTCCACTTT
J gene: TRBJ1-6
D gene: -
V gene: TRBV28
clone size: many

CDR3 protein: CASSNRENTEAFF
CDR3 DNA: TGTGCCAGCAGCAACCGGGAGAACACTGAAGCTTTCTTT
J gene: TRBJ1-1
D gene: -
V gene: TRBV7-9
clone size: -

CDR3 protein: CASAERGIEAFF
CDR3 DNA: TGTGCCAGCGCCGAACGGGGAATTGAAGCTTTCTTT
J gene: TRBJ1-1
D gene: -
V gene: TRBV5-5
clone size: few

CDR3 protein: CASRTDYGYTF
CDR3 DNA: TGTGCCAGCAGGACCGACTATGGCTACACCTTC
J gene: TRBJ1-2
D gene: -
V gene: TRBV6-6
clone size: once

CDR3 protein: CASSEGQNYEQYF
CDR3 DNA: TGTGCCAGCAGTGAGGGACAGAACTACGAGCAGTACTTC
J gene: TRBJ2-7
D gene: TRBD1
V gene: TRBV2
clone size: -

CDR3 protein: CASGRGAGTEAFF
CDR3 DNA: TGTGCCAGCGGACGGGGGGCAGGCACTGAAGCTTTCTTT
J gene: TRBJ1-1
D gene: -
V gene: TRBV2
clone size: -

CDR3 protein: CASSTDGNTEAFF
CDR3 DNA: TGCGCCAGCAGCACGGATGGGAACACTGAAGCTTTCTTT
J gene: TRBJ1-1
D gene: -
V gene: TRBV5-1
clone size: few

CDR3 protein: CASSMGGTGNQPQHF
CDR3 DNA: TGTGCCAGCAGTATGGGAGGGACCGGCAATCAGCCCCAGCATTTT
J gene: TRBJ1-5
D gene: -
V gene: TRBV28
clone size: -

CDR3 protein: CASSLYSGHSTNQPQHF
CDR3 DNA: TGTGCCAGCAGCTTATACAGTGGACACTCGACAAATCAGCCCCAGCATTTT
J gene: TRBJ1-5
D gene: -
V gene: TRBV7-9
clone size: -

CDR3 protein: CASSYLRGPGGNQPQHF
CDR3 DNA: TGTGCCAGCAGTTACCTCCGGGGCCCAGGGGGCAATCAGCCCCAGCATTTT
J gene: TRBJ1-5
D gene: -
V gene: TRBV2
clone size: few

CDR3 protein: CSAILGGNTEAFF
CDR3 DNA: TGCAGTGCTATACTGGGAGGGAACACTGAAGCTTTCTTT
J gene: TRBJ1-1
D gene: -
V gene: TRBV20-1
clone size: -